These 14 T cell receptor beta chains originate from one sample sequenced in a study of shared clonotypes between healthy human individuals. The table came from immunoSEQ multiplex PCR; TCRdb's copy has only in-frame clones and leaves some out. The profile covers 1.6 million or so clones, with approximately 98.5% appearing a single time and approximately 0.4% taken by the ten largest. Sequenced sample: naive CD4+ T cells sorted from blood. The subset denotes: CD45RA+ positively selected. The receptors here all came from a man aged 25 to 45 in good health.

The V and J genes are TRBV5-5 and TRBJ1-1; TRBD1 matches at 7 bases. V trimming: 6 bases; J trimming: 5 bases; junction bases outside the gene matches: 19. Per germline, CDR1 SGHKS and CDR2 YYEKEE (reference sequence). The CDR3 loop spans 17 amino acids. As DNA, the CDR3 is TGTGCCAGCACCTACTCGCCGGGACAGACCTATATGACTGAAGCTTTCTTT. Amino acid sequence: CASTYSPGQTYMTEAFF.

J is TRBJ1-2 and V is TRBV14, with D maybe TRBD1 (6 bases). Trimming removed 4 bases from V and 8 bases from J, with 14 bases in between. The germline gives CDR1 SGHDN, CDR2 FVKESK. The CDR3 covers 13 residues. The CDR3 coding sequence is TGTGCCAGCAGCCGGATCGAACAGGGAGGCTACACCTTC. Translating it yields CASSRIEQGGYTF.

This clone was detected once. The chain's CDR3 is CASSMGLAGAYNEQFF. The DNA for the CDR3 is TGTGCCAGTAGTATGGGACTAGCGGGAGCCTACAATGAGCAGTTCTTC. The chain carries TRBV19 and TRBJ2-1, with 14 bases fitting TRBD2. Trimming took 3 bases from V and 2 from J; bases not matched to a gene: 0. Germline assignment: CDR1 LNHDA and CDR2 SQIVND (reference sequence). The CDR3 length is 16 residues.

The rearrangement joins TRBV5-6 to TRBJ2-3; D unclear. Germline values: CDR1 SGHDT, CDR2 YYEEEE. V lost 0 bases, J lost 5 bases, and 10 bases lay in between. This CDR3 spans 14 amino acids. In DNA, the CDR3 is TGTGCCAGCAGCTTGGCACGAAAAGGAGATACGCAGTATTTT. It specifies CASSLARKGDTQYF.

About this clone: Other DNA variants within this sample encode the same CDR3. This rearrangement joins TRBV18 to TRBJ2-6; D not certain. The CDR3 covers 15 residues. CDR1 is KGHSH and CDR2 is LQKENI in the germline V gene. Deletions cut 2 bases from V and 1 base from J, with 6 bases between. The CDR3 sequence: CASSPVGSGANVLTF. CDR3 DNA: TGTGCCAGCTCACCAGTAGGTTCTGGGGCCAACGTCCTGACTTTC.

The gene calls are TRBV7-8 and TRBJ2-1; no clear D. The CDR3 extends over 14 amino acids. The ends were cut back, 1 base at V and 2 bases at J, with 6 bases in the middle. Per the germline V gene, CDR1 is SGHVS and CDR2 is FQNEAQ. Written as DNA, the CDR3 is TGTGCCAGCAGCTTAGAGGCAGCCTACAATGAGCAGTTCTTC. It translates to CASSLEAAYNEQFF.

The chain is built from TRBV9 and TRBJ2-7, with 12 bases matching TRBD2. Per germline, CDR1 SGDLS and CDR2 YYNGEE. V gave up 3 bases and J gave up 2 bases; unmatched junction bases: 12. The CDR3 runs to 18 residues. The chain's CDR3 is CASSGGLAGRLEPYEQYF. Here the CDR3 DNA reads TGTGCCAGCAGCGGGGGACTAGCGGGCCGCTTGGAGCCCTACGAGCAGTACTTC.

This clone was recorded once. The CDR3: CASSVELAGVHEQFF. The CDR3 DNA follows: TGTGCCAGCAGCGTAGAACTAGCGGGAGTCCATGAGCAGTTCTTC. V and J are TRBV9 and TRBJ2-1; the match to TRBD2 covers 11 bases. The CDR3 contains 15 residues. Germline V gives CDR1 SGDLS, CDR2 YYNGEE. J gave up 8 bases and V 0 bases, and 4 bases lay outside the gene matches. Full variable domain (missing parts from reference TRBV9 and TRBJ2-1): DSGVTQTPKHLITATGQRVTLRCSPRSGDLSVYWYQQSLDQGLQFLIQYYNGEERAKGNILERFSAQQFPDLHSELNLSSLELGDSALYFCASSVELAGVHEQFFGPGTRLTVL.

The CDR3 DNA reads as TGTGCCAGCAGCTTCGGACAGACGTATAGCAATCAGCCCCAGCATTTT. Translation: CASSFGQTYSNQPQHF. J is TRBJ1-5 and V is TRBV7-2, with a weak D call TRBD1 (6 bases). The CDR3 sequence is 16 residues long. Deletions cut 3 bases from V and 0 bases from J, with 12 bases between. Germline V CDR1 and CDR2: SGHTA, FQGNSA.

The chain couples TRBV6-1 to TRBJ2-7; D perhaps matches TRBD2 (5 bases). Between the trimmed V and J ends, which lost 6 bases and 1 base, there was a span of 16 bases. The CDR3 spans 15 residues. The germline V gene has CDR1 MNHNS and CDR2 SASEGT. CDR3 sequence: CASRATSVPSYEQYF. CDR3 nucleotides: TGTGCCAGCAGGGCTACTAGTGTGCCTTCCTACGAGCAGTACTTC.

The rearrangement links TRBV18 to TRBJ2-7; D might be TRBD2 (5 bases). CDR1 and CDR2 from the germline V gene are KGHSH and LQKENI. Trimming stripped 0 bases from V and 4 bases from J, with 16 bases between. The CDR3 contains 16 residues. CDR3 sequence: CASSPPWRPAWYEQYF. Here the CDR3 DNA reads TGTGCCAGCTCACCACCCTGGAGGCCCGCCTGGTACGAGCAGTACTTC.

V is TRBV5-5 and J is TRBJ2-4; D unresolved. With 0 bases removed from V and 8 bases from J, the gap between germline ends came to 12 bases. The CDR3 consists of 14 residues. The germline V gene has CDR1 SGHKS and CDR2 YYEKEE (reference sequence). Written as DNA, the CDR3 is TGTGCCAGCAGCTTGGCCCCGGGTGTGGACATTCAGTACTTC. This gives the protein CASSLAPGVDIQYF.

V usage is TRBV7-2 and J usage is TRBJ2-7; 12 bases map to TRBD2. V trimming: 5 bases; J trimming: 2 bases; junction bases outside the gene matches: 10. CDR3 size: 17 residues. The germline V gene encodes CDR1 SGHTA and CDR2 FQGNSA. The CDR3 loop reads CASSPRLAGVRAYEQYF. The CDR3 DNA reads TGTGCCAGCAGCCCCCGACTAGCGGGAGTAAGGGCCTACGAGCAGTACTTC.

DNA for the CDR3: TGTGCCAGCAGCTCGGCGGACAGGGGGCGAGGATATGGCTACACCTTC. This gives the protein CASSSADRGRGYGYTF. V and J are TRBV5-4 and TRBJ1-2; 11 positions agree with TRBD1. Trimming cost V 3 bases and J 5 bases; bases outside gene matches: 9. CDR1 is SGHNT, CDR2 YYREEE, per germline (reference sequence). The CDR3 contains 16 residues.